This record looks at one T cell receptor beta chain sequence and its context. The data stem from a study of blood T cell repertoires in COVID-19. The wider study: The origin of the acute and convalescent COVID-19 samples was the United States, Italy and Spain. The analysed material was cDNA or gDNA that came from T cells, B-cell-depleted T cells, or PBMCs.

Germline V gene data show CDR1 as SNHLY and CDR2 as FYNNEI. V shed 8 bases and J 5 bases; nucleotides not matched to a gene: 10. This CDR3 has 15 amino acids. Authors' processing steps: Using reference gene primer amplification, nucleated cell counts were estimated. The table came from immunoSEQ multiplex PCR; TCRdb's copy has only in-frame clones and leaves some out. The V and J calls and the clone size are those of that table, but D and trimming were determined from the DNA. Among 70,000 or so clones listed, roughly 80% were seen once. The chain carries TRBV2 and TRBJ1-5; 9 bases align to TRBD1. The sample comprised peripheral blood. This receptor was obtained from an older woman with acute or convalescent COVID-19. The CDR3 DNA follows: TGTGCCAGCCGACCGCCCACAGGGGGCGATCAGCCCCAGCATTTT. It encodes CASRPPTGGDQPQHF.